The source of this T cell receptor beta chain is a study of blood T cell repertoires in COVID-19. Background on the study: PBMCs, B-cell-depleted T cells, or T cells provided the cDNA or gDNA that made up the material.

Method: immunoSEQ multiplex PCR; TCRdb's copy keeps in-frame clones and lacks some. In the table there are more than 110,000 clones, 84% of which are singletons. The clonotype comes from a woman aged 60-70 years with acute or convalescent COVID-19. Sequenced input: peripheral blood.

The CDR3 here is CASSTQVGGFYEQYF. CDR3 coding DNA: TGTGCCAGTAGTACCCAAGTCGGGGGGTTCTACGAGCAGTACTTC. The chain links TRBV19 to TRBJ2-7, with 7 bases identical to TRBD2. Per germline, CDR1 LNHDA and CDR2 SQIVND (reference sequence). J lost 3 bases, V lost 4 bases, and 9 bases had no gene match. CDR3 size: 15 residues.